This passage covers 21 T cell receptor beta chains from one sample sequenced in a study of cytomegalovirus exposure and HLA in healthy donors. In the PCR, 60 Vbeta and 13 Jbeta primers were used. TCRdb's table, derived via immunoSEQ multiplex PCR, lists solely in-frame clones and lacks some. The sample contains about 160,000 clones, roughly four fifths of which appear only once. The specimen sequenced was PBMCs. The receptor set was obtained from a man aged 45-60 years in good health and CMV-seropositive.

The rearrangement uses TRBV27 and TRBJ2-1; 10 bases match TRBD2. Germline V gene data show CDR1 as MNHEY and CDR2 as SMNVEV (reference sequence). The CDR3 is 16 amino acids. Trimming at V came to 3 bases and at J to 5 bases, leaving 7 bases not matched to a gene. As DNA, the CDR3 is TGTGCCAGCAGTTTCCTTACTAGCGGGGCTAACAATGAGCAGTTCTTC. Encoded protein: CASSFLTSGANNEQFF.

V gene TRBV4-1 combines with J gene TRBJ1-5, with 9 bases identical to TRBD1. The trim removed 0 bases at V and 7 bases at J, leaving 7 bases unmatched. Germline loops: CDR1 MGHRA, CDR2 YSYEKL. This CDR3 contains 16 residues. The DNA for the CDR3 is TGCGCCAGCAGCCAAGATCCAACAGGGGGCCGGCAGCCCCAGCATTTT. Protein: CASSQDPTGGRQPQHF.

The V call is TRBV15, the J call TRBJ1-2, with 10 positions matching TRBD1. This CDR3 region has 19 residues. The germline gives CDR1 LNHNV, CDR2 YYDKDF (reference sequence). The J segment lost 5 bases and the V segment lost 5 bases, leaving 20 bases of the junction unmatched. CDR3 nucleotides: TGTGCCACCAGCGCTAGCCCGGGACAGGGGCCGTCAGAAACTTATGGCTACACCTTC. This encodes CATSASPGQGPSETYGYTF.

The chain employs TRBV30 and TRBJ2-3; D possibly corresponds to TRBD1 (6 bases). Per the germline V gene, CDR1 is GTSNPN and CDR2 is SVGIG (reference sequence). This CDR3 contains 15 residues. V was pared by 2 bases and J by 2 bases, with 14 bases between. Here the CDR3 reads CAWSKQGGHTDTQYF. The CDR3 DNA reads TGTGCCTGGAGTAAACAGGGCGGACACACAGATACGCAGTATTTT.

The chain uses TRBV9 and TRBJ2-7; D possibly corresponds to TRBD1 (6 bases). The CDR3 runs to 15 residues. V gave up 4 bases and J gave up 2 bases, with 16 bases separating them. Germline V gene lookup returns CDR1 SGDLS and CDR2 YYNGEE. CDR3 sequence reads: CASSSTGGGAYEQYF. CDR3 bases: TGTGCCAGCAGCTCGACTGGGGGCGGAGCCTACGAGCAGTACTTC.

Notes on this clone: This same CDR3 is encoded by further DNA sequences in the sample. The rearrangement links TRBV5-1 to TRBJ2-7, with 10 bases that match TRBD1. Germline V lookup: CDR1 SGHRS, CDR2 YFSETQ. This CDR3 has 15 amino acids. With 5 bases clipped from V and 2 bases from J, the junction kept 7 bases outside the gene matches. The CDR3 DNA sequence: TGCGCCAGCAGTTTAGGACAGGGGGGAACCTACGAGCAGTACTTC. This gives the protein CASSLGQGGTYEQYF. Supplemented by reference TRBV5-1 and TRBJ2-7, the full variable domain reads KAGVTQTPRYLIKTRGQQVTLSCSPISGHRSVSWYQQTPGQGLQFLFEYFSETQRNKGNFPGRFSGRQFSNSRSEMNVSTLELGDSALYLCASSLGQGGTYEQYFGPGTRLTVT.

The chain is built from TRBV15 and TRBJ2-2, with TRBD2 as a possible D gene (5 bases). This CDR3 region has 14 residues. CDR1 LNHNV and CDR2 YYDKDF come from the germline V gene (reference sequence). Between the trimmed V and J ends, which lost 9 bases and 1 base, there was a span of 12 bases. The CDR3 spells CATSRAGNTGELFF. The CDR3, as DNA: TGTGCCACAAGCCGGGCGGGGAACACCGGGGAGCTGTTTTTT.

The CDR3 sequence is CASSGTGGAYEQYF. The DNA of the CDR3 is TGCGCCAGCAGTGGGACAGGGGGGGCCTACGAGCAGTACTTC. The gene calls are TRBV5-1 and TRBJ2-7, with TRBD1 matching 11 bases. This CDR3 is 14 amino acids long. CDR1 SGHRS and CDR2 YFSETQ come from the germline V gene. The J segment lost 2 bases and the V segment lost 5 bases, leaving 3 bases of the junction unmatched.

The V call is TRBV18, the J call TRBJ2-2; D could derive from TRBD1 or TRBD2 (5 bases each). V was cut by 5 bases and J by 2 bases, with 12 bases left in between. Germline values: CDR1 KGHSH, CDR2 LQKENI. The CDR3 spans 15 residues. The CDR3 is CASSSQDFNTGELFF. For the CDR3, the DNA is TGTGCCAGCTCATCACAGGACTTTAACACCGGGGAGCTGTTTTTT.

V gene TRBV5-1 combines with J gene TRBJ2-7, with D uncertain. Trimming took off 1 base at V and 3 bases at J, with 8 bases between the two ends. The CDR3 contains 13 residues. Germline CDR1 reads SGHRS; CDR2 reads YFSETQ. The CDR3 protein is CASSLTQLYEQYF. The CDR3 coding sequence is TGCGCCAGCAGCTTGACACAGCTCTACGAGCAGTACTTC.

The V and J genes are TRBV30 and TRBJ2-7; weak D call: TRBD1 (5 bases). With 3 bases removed from V and 5 bases from J, the gap between germline ends came to 20 bases. The V gene's germline CDR1 is GTSNPN and CDR2 SVGIG (reference sequence). The length of the CDR3 is 15 residues. The CDR3 spells CAWRKAQAGSDEQYF. CDR3 DNA: TGTGCCTGGAGAAAGGCTCAGGCAGGGTCGGACGAGCAGTACTTC.

This rearrangement joins TRBV7-3 to TRBJ2-5; the match to TRBD1 covers 7 bases. V lost 5 bases and J lost 9; bases outside the gene matches: 9. The germline V gene has CDR1 SGHTA and CDR2 FQGTGA. This CDR3 is built from 13 residues. CDR3 coding DNA: TGTGCCAGCAGCGGAGACAGGGAGAGGGCCCAGTACTTC. Translation gives CASSGDRERAQYF.

The chain combines TRBV7-9 with TRBJ2-3, with 10 bases lining up with TRBD2. CDR1 and CDR2 (germline): SEHNR, FQNEAQ (reference sequence). CDR3 size: 19 residues. V shed 5 bases and J 1 base; nucleotides not matched to a gene: 15. The CDR3: CASSPLGGRTSGRTDTQYF. Written as DNA, the CDR3 is TGTGCCAGCAGCCCCCTTGGGGGCAGGACTAGCGGTCGCACAGATACGCAGTATTTT.

This clone came up once. The chain couples TRBV6-4 to TRBJ2-4, with 7 bases identical to TRBD1. The CDR3 totals 14 residues. The junction had 6 bases not matched to a gene; V was cut back by 0 bases and J by 10 bases. Germline CDR1 is MRHNA and CDR2 is SNTAGT. In DNA, the CDR3 is TGTGCCAGCAGTGACTCGGCAGGGGGAGAAATTCAGTACTTC. Translation: CASSDSAGGEIQYF.

This rearrangement joins TRBV6-5 to TRBJ1-5, with D perhaps TRBD1 (5 bases). Germline V gene sequence: CDR1 MNHEY, CDR2 SVGAGI. The length of the CDR3 is 15 residues. V was clipped by 7 bases and J by 1 base, with 14 bases between them. CDR3 in DNA: TGTGCCAGCACCGCAGGGATTATGAGCAATCAGCCCCAGCATTTT. Amino acids: CASTAGIMSNQPQHF.

This clone was recorded once. This chain links TRBV10-3 with TRBJ2-3; D might be TRBD2 (6 bases). The CDR3 is 18 amino acids. Trimming removed 3 bases from V and 0 bases from J, with 19 bases in between. Germline V gene data show CDR1 as ENHRY and CDR2 as SYGVKD. CDR3 in DNA: TGTGCCATCAGTGACCAGCGGGCGGGCCCCCTTAGCACAGATACGCAGTATTTT. It codes for CAISDQRAGPLSTDTQYF.

The chain has TRBV7-2 and TRBJ2-7, with 10 bases lining up with TRBD1. The CDR3 runs 18 residues. Germline loops: CDR1 SGHTA, CDR2 FQGNSA. J gave up 1 base and V 5 bases, and 14 bases lay outside the gene matches. The CDR3 bases are TGTGCCAGCAGCCACGGGGGACAGGGGCGGTTCGTTTCCTACGAGCAGTACTTC. The encoded protein is CASSHGGQGRFVSYEQYF.

This chain links TRBV7-2 with TRBJ1-2; D is unclear. The germline CDR1 and CDR2 sequences are SGHTA and FQGNSA. Trimming stripped 5 bases from V and 7 bases from J, with 8 bases between. CDR3 length: 11 residues. CDR3 in amino acids: CASSASLGYTF. CDR3 in DNA: TGTGCCAGCAGCGCAAGCCTTGGCTACACCTTC. The variable domain in full, with the rest retrieved from reference TRBV7-2 and TRBJ1-2, is GAGVSQSPSNKVTEKGKDVELRCDPISGHTALYWYRQSLGQGLEFLIYFQGNSAPDKSGLPSDRFSAERTGGSVSTLTIQRTQQEDSAVYLCASSASLGYTFGSGTRLTVV.

The DNA for the CDR3 is TGTGCCAGCAGCTTAGGTGCGACTAGCGGGTACGAGCAGTACTTC. Its translation: CASSLGATSGYEQYF. The chain recombines TRBV7-9 with TRBJ2-7; 10 positions agree with TRBD2. CDR3 length: 15 amino acids. Germline lookup yields CDR1 SEHNR and CDR2 FQNEAQ (reference sequence). The trim removed 1 base at V and 4 bases at J, leaving 4 bases unmatched.

The genes are TRBV7-9 and TRBJ1-2, with 9 positions matching TRBD1. The germline V gene has CDR1 SEHNR and CDR2 FQNEAQ (reference sequence). There are 17 residues in the CDR3. The ends lost 1 base at V and 3 bases at J; junction bases unmatched: 9. CDR3 nucleotides: TGTGCCAGCAGCTTAGGGCCGACCGGGACAGGGTACTATGGCTACACCTTC. It specifies CASSLGPTGTGYYGYTF. Complete variable domain (other parts from reference TRBV7-9 and TRBJ1-2): DTGVSQNPRHKITKRGQNVTFRCDPISEHNRLYWYRQTLGQGPEFLTYFQNEAQLEKSRLLSDRFSAERPKGSFSTLEIQRTEQGDSAMYLCASSLGPTGTGYYGYTFGSGTRLTVV.

J is TRBJ2-1 and V is TRBV11-3, with D possibly TRBD2 on 6 matching bases. Trimming stripped 1 base from V and 5 bases from J, with 12 bases between. The CDR3 consists of 15 residues. Per germline, CDR1 SGHNT and CDR2 YENEEA. The CDR3 coding sequence is TGTGCCAGCAGCTTAGCCTCGGAGGGACACAATGAGCAGTTCTTC. Encoded protein: CASSLASEGHNEQFF.